The clone carrying this T cell receptor (beta chain) showed up many times. Its target is not known. Regions amplified from RNA transcripts were the TCR beta CDR3 regions. TCR CDR3 regions were first amplified by RT-PCR with HTBI primers. TCRdb called the multiplex PCR reads again in MiXCR, with one record for every CDR3 protein. The table lists a few hundred thousand distinct CDR3 sequences, approximately 21% of them singletons. This specimen comes from a study of T cells in Graves' hyperthyroidism and ophthalmopathy. Ophthalmopathy patients had Clinical Activity Score at least 3, NOSPECS grade at least 4, duration under 3 months. The CDR3 is made up of 16 amino acids. Trimming removed 5 bases from V and 4 bases from J, with 18 bases in between. Findings and limits, study-wide: Among clonotypes expanded in thyroid above 0.001, most were also found in blood.

This chain links TRBV12-3 or TRBV12-4 with TRBJ2-1; the D gene is possibly TRBD2 (6 bases). The clonotype comes from a man aged 30-40 years with Graves' ophthalmopathy. Sequencing input: blood. The CDR3 protein is CASSPFREWGYNEQFF. DNA for the CDR3: TGTGCCAGCAGTCCCTTTCGGGAGTGGGGGTACAATGAGCAGTTCTTC.